The clone carrying this T cell receptor (beta chain) was picked up a small number of times. Its antigen is undetermined. TCRdb redid the calling of the reads with MiXCR, one entry per CDR3 protein. The profile shows 350,000 to 500,000 distinct CDR3 sequences, 25% to 40% of them singletons. The data belong to a study of T cell repertoires in cytomegalovirus infection. Across the whole study: A matching HLA type, together with CMV infection, was signaled by public TCR beta signatures.

Whole-study findings and limits: The ex vivo response showed dominance by HLA-C-restricted CMV-specific TCR beta clonotypes. Summed frequency of shared TCR beta families picked out CMV carriers who also had the relevant HLA.

Germline-derived CDR1 and CDR2 are SGHDT and YYEEEE. The CDR3 sequence is 14 residues long. V was pared by 4 bases and J by 6 bases, with 17 bases between. V is TRBV5-6 and J is TRBJ2-7; no definite D call. The sample comprised PBMCs. The origin of this receptor is a human donor in good health (CMV status not recorded). Some clones in this sample may be carry-over from other donors' samples. CDR3 DNA sequence: TGTGCCAGCAGCAGGGATCCGCGAGTCGGCGAGCAGTACTTC. This sequence encodes CASSRDPRVGEQYF.